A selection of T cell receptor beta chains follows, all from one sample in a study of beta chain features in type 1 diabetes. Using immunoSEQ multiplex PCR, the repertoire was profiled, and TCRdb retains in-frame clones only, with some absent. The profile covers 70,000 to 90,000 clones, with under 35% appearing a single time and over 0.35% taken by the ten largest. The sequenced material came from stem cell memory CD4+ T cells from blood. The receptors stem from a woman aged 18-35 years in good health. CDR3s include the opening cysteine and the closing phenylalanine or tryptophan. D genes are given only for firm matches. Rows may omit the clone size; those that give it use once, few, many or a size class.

CDR3nt: TGCAGCGTTGTCAAACACGCGAACACTGAAGCTTTCTTT
CDR3aa: CSVVKHANTEAFF
d_gene: -
v_gene: TRBV29-1
abundance: -
j_gene: TRBJ1-1

CDR3nt: TGCGCCAGCAGCCACCCCCTAGCGGATTCCTACAATGAGCAGTTCTTC
CDR3aa: CASSHPLADSYNEQFF
d_gene: TRBD2
v_gene: TRBV4-1
abundance: few
j_gene: TRBJ2-1

CDR3nt: TGTGCCAGCAGTTTATCGCTAGCGGGGGGTGGGGAGACCCAGTACTTC
CDR3aa: CASSLSLAGGGETQYF
d_gene: TRBD2
v_gene: TRBV6-5
abundance: -
j_gene: TRBJ2-5

CDR3nt: TGTGCCATCACTGGGGCTCTGAACACTGAAGCTTTCTTT
CDR3aa: CAITGALNTEAFF
d_gene: -
v_gene: TRBV10-3
abundance: -
j_gene: TRBJ1-1

CDR3nt: TGTGCCAGCAGCCCCCGAGGGGGCGAGCAGTACTTC
CDR3aa: CASSPRGGEQYF
d_gene: -
v_gene: TRBV5-6
abundance: few
j_gene: TRBJ2-7

CDR3nt: TGTGCCAGCAGCCCCCTACAGGGGATGAACACTGAAGCTTTCTTT
CDR3aa: CASSPLQGMNTEAFF
d_gene: TRBD1
v_gene: TRBV5-4
abundance: few
j_gene: TRBJ1-1

CDR3nt: TGCGCCAGCAGCTTGGGACTAGCGGGGGCTGGTCAAGAGACCCAGTACTTC
CDR3aa: CASSLGLAGAGQETQYF
d_gene: TRBD2
v_gene: TRBV5-1
abundance: -
j_gene: TRBJ2-5

CDR3nt: TGTGCCAGTAGTACCCTACCTCGAGGAGGGGCACCAGAGACCCAGTACTTC
CDR3aa: CASSTLPRGGAPETQYF
d_gene: -
v_gene: TRBV19
abundance: -
j_gene: TRBJ2-5

CDR3nt: TGTGCCTGGAGTCTCGCTGGGGCCAACGTCCTGACTTTC
CDR3aa: CAWSLAGANVLTF
d_gene: -
v_gene: TRBV30
abundance: many
j_gene: TRBJ2-6

CDR3nt: TGTGCCAGCAGCTTAGAAAGGGGGACTGAAGCTTTCTTT
CDR3aa: CASSLERGTEAFF
d_gene: -
v_gene: TRBV11-2
abundance: -
j_gene: TRBJ1-1

CDR3nt: TGTGCCAGCAGTTACAGCAGACTAGCGGGAGCCGAGCAGTACTTC
CDR3aa: CASSYSRLAGAEQYF
d_gene: TRBD2
v_gene: TRBV6-5
abundance: -
j_gene: TRBJ2-7

CDR3nt: TGTGCCAGCAGTTTATGGACAGGGACCTCCGAGCAGTACTTC
CDR3aa: CASSLWTGTSEQYF
d_gene: TRBD1
v_gene: TRBV28
abundance: few
j_gene: TRBJ2-7

CDR3nt: TGTGCCAGCACCCTGGGGGGGAATCAGCCCCAGCATTTT
CDR3aa: CASTLGGNQPQHF
d_gene: -
v_gene: TRBV7-9
abundance: few
j_gene: TRBJ1-5

CDR3nt: TGTGCCAGCAGCTCTAGCGAGTACTCCTACAATGAGCAGTTCTTC
CDR3aa: CASSSSEYSYNEQFF
d_gene: -
v_gene: TRBV6-5
abundance: few
j_gene: TRBJ2-1

CDR3nt: TGTGCCAGCACTTCCTCGACTAGCCGAAGACTCCGAAGGGAGTTCTTC
CDR3aa: CASTSSTSRRLRREFF
d_gene: TRBD2
v_gene: TRBV6-5
abundance: few
j_gene: TRBJ2-1

CDR3nt: TGTGCCAGCTCACCAGTCGGACAGGGGGTAGAAAAACTGTTTTTT
CDR3aa: CASSPVGQGVEKLFF
d_gene: TRBD1
v_gene: TRBV18
abundance: once
j_gene: TRBJ1-4

CDR3nt: TGTGCCAGCAGCGCGGACGTGGACAGGGTACGGCAGTTCTTC
CDR3aa: CASSADVDRVRQFF
d_gene: TRBD1
v_gene: TRBV11-3
abundance: -
j_gene: TRBJ2-1

CDR3nt: TGTGCCAGTAGTATACTGCGGGGGAATTGGCAGCCCCAGCATTTT
CDR3aa: CASSILRGNWQPQHF
d_gene: -
v_gene: TRBV19
abundance: few
j_gene: TRBJ1-5

CDR3nt: TGTGCCAGCAGTTTCGACAGGTCCAGCACAGATACGCAGTATTTT
CDR3aa: CASSFDRSSTDTQYF
d_gene: -
v_gene: TRBV6-6
abundance: -
j_gene: TRBJ2-3

CDR3nt: TGCGCCAGCAGCGGTGGGCCACAGGGGCTTTCAGATACGCAGTATTTT
CDR3aa: CASSGGPQGLSDTQYF
d_gene: TRBD1
v_gene: TRBV5-1
abundance: few
j_gene: TRBJ2-3

CDR3nt: TGTGCCTGGGGGGGGGTCCAGAACACTGAAGCTTTCTTT
CDR3aa: CAWGGVQNTEAFF
d_gene: -
v_gene: TRBV30
abundance: few
j_gene: TRBJ1-1

CDR3nt: TGCGCCAGCAGATCCAGGGGACCCCCGGCCAGCGACGAGCAGTACTTC
CDR3aa: CASRSRGPPASDEQYF
d_gene: -
v_gene: TRBV5-1
abundance: -
j_gene: TRBJ2-7

CDR3nt: TGTGCCATCAGTCCCACTAGCGGGAGTAGGGATGAGCAGTTCTTC
CDR3aa: CAISPTSGSRDEQFF
d_gene: TRBD2
v_gene: TRBV10-3
abundance: few
j_gene: TRBJ2-1

CDR3nt: TGTGCCAGCAGCTCCGGGACAGGGGGCTTAAATGAGCAGTTCTTC
CDR3aa: CASSSGTGGLNEQFF
d_gene: TRBD1
v_gene: TRBV5-4
abundance: -
j_gene: TRBJ2-1

CDR3nt: TGTGCCAGCAGCTTGTGGGGGCCCGGGGAGCTGTTTTTT
CDR3aa: CASSLWGPGELFF
d_gene: -
v_gene: TRBV5-4
abundance: -
j_gene: TRBJ2-2

CDR3nt: TGCGCCAGCAGCTTCGTAGCTGGTAATAACTATGGCTACACCTTC
CDR3aa: CASSFVAGNNYGYTF
d_gene: -
v_gene: TRBV5-1
abundance: -
j_gene: TRBJ1-2

CDR3nt: TGCGCCAGCAGCTTGGGGAGCACAGGGACCGGGGAGCTGTTTTTT
CDR3aa: CASSLGSTGTGELFF
d_gene: -
v_gene: TRBV5-1
abundance: -
j_gene: TRBJ2-2

CDR3nt: TGCGCCAGCAGTAGGGGACAAGGGATGGAGACCCAGTACTTC
CDR3aa: CASSRGQGMETQYF
d_gene: -
v_gene: TRBV5-1
abundance: few
j_gene: TRBJ2-5